This record concerns one T cell receptor (beta chain) sequence. This sample is drawn from a study of graft-versus-host responses after intestinal transplantation. Assay used: immunoSEQ multiplex PCR; TCRdb lists only in-frame clones, some missing. In the table there are roughly 10,000 clones, 25% to 30% of which are singletons. Findings of the study overall: Allograft graft-versus-host to host-versus-graft clonal ratios ran high in patients with graft-donor T cell macrochimerism.

The receptor comes from a human patient who received an intestinal transplant. Sequenced here: alloreactive CD4+ T cells from a mixed lymphocyte reaction culture, sampled before intestinal transplant. Subset meaning: CFSE-low proliferating T cells sorted from approximately 6-day pre-transplant mixed lymphocyte reaction (GvH or HvG direction).

As DNA, the CDR3 is TGTGCCAGTAGTATCGGGTCTAGCGAATACAATGAGCAGTTCTTC. Its protein is CASSIGSSEYNEQFF. J is TRBJ2-1 and V is TRBV19; perhaps TRBD2 as D (6 bases). Trimming pared 3 bases from V and 4 bases from J, leaving 13 bases between. CDR1 is LNHDA, CDR2 SQIVND, per germline (reference sequence). The CDR3 consists of 15 residues.